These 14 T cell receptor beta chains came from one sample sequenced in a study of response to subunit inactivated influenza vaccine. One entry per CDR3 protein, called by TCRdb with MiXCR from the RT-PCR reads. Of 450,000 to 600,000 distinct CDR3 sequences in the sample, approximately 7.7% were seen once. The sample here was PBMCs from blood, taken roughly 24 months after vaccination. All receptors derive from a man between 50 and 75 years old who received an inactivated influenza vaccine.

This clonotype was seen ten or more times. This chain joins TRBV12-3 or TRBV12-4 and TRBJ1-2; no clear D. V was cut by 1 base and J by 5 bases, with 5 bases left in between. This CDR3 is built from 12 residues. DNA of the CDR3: TGTGCCAGCAGTTTAGAATTATATGGCTACACCTTC. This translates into CASSLELYGYTF.

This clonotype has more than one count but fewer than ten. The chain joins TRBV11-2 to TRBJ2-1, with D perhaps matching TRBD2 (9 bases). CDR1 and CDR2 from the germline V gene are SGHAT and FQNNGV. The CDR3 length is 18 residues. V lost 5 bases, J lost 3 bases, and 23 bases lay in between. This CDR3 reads CASSRMTGVSGGYNEQFF. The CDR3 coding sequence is TGTGCCAGCAGCCGAATGACAGGGGTTAGCGGGGGCTACAATGAGCAGTTCTTC.

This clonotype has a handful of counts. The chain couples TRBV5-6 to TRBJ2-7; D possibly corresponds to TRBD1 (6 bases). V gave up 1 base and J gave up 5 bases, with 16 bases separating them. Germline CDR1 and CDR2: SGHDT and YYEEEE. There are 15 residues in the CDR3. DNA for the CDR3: TGTGCCAGCAGCTTGTTCGGCAGGGGAGTCAACGAGCAGTACTTC. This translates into CASSLFGRGVNEQYF.

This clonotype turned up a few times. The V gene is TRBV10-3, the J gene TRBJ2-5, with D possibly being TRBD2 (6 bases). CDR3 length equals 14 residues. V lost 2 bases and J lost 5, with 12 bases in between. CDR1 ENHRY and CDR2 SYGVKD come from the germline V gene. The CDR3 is CAISEQGGTETQYF. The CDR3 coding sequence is TGTGCCATCAGTGAGCAGGGCGGGACGGAGACCCAGTACTTC.

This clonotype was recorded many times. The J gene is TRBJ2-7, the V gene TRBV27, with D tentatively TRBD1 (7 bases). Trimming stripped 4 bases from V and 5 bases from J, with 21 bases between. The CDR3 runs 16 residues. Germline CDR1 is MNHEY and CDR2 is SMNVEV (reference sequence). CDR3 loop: CASSSTVGRGANEQYF. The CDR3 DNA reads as TGTGCCAGCAGTTCTACGGTCGGCAGGGGGGCCAACGAGCAGTACTTC.

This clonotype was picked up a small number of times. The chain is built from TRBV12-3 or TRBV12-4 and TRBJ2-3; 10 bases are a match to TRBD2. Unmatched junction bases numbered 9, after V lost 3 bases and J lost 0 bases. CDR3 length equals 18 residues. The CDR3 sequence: CASSLPAGGPLSTDTQYF. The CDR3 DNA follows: TGTGCCAGCAGTTTGCCAGCGGGGGGGCCCCTGAGCACAGATACGCAGTATTTT.

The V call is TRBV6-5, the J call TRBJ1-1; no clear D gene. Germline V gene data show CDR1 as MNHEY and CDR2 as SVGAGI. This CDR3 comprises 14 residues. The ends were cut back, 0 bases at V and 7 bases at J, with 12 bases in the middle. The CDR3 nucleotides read TGTGCCAGCAGTTACTCGGGGTTCCGGGGTGAAGCTTTCTTT. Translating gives CASSYSGFRGEAFF.

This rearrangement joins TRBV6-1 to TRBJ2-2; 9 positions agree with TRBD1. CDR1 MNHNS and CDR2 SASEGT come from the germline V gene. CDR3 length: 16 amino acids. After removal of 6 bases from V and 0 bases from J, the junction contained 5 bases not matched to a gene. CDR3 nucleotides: TGTGCCAGCAGGACAACAGGGGGCCCGAACACCGGGGAGCTGTTTTTT. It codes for CASRTTGGPNTGELFF.

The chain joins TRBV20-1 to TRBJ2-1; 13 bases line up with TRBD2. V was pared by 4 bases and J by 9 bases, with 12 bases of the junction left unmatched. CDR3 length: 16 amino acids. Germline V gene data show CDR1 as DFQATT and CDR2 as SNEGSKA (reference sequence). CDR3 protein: CSATQTTSGGAGEQFF. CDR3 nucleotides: TGCAGTGCTACCCAGACTACTAGCGGGGGGGCTGGTGAGCAGTTCTTC.

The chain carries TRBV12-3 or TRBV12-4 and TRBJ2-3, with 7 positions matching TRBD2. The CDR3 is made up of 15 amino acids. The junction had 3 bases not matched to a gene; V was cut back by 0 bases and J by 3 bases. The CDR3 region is CASSLAGGRTDTQYF. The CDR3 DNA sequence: TGTGCCAGCAGTTTAGCTGGCGGGAGAACAGATACGCAGTATTTT.

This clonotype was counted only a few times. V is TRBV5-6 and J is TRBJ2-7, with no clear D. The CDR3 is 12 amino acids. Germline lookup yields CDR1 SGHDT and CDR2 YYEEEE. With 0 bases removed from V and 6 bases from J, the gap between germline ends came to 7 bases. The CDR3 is CASSLAAGEQYF. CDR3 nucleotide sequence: TGTGCCAGCAGCTTGGCGGCAGGCGAGCAGTACTTC.

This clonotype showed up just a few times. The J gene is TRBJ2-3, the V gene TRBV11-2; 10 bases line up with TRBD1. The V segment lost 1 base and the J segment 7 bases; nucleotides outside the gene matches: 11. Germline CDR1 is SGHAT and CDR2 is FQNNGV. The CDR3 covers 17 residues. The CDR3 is CASSLVGTGAIRNTQYF. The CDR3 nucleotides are TGTGCCAGCAGCTTAGTAGGGACAGGGGCTATCAGGAATACGCAGTATTTT.

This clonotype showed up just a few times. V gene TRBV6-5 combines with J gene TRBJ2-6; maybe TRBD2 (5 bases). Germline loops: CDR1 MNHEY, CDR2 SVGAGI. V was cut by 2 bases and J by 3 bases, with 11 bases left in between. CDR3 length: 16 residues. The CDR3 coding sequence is TGTGCCAGCAGTTACACTAGTAGAATTGGGGCCAACGTCCTGACTTTC. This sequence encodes CASSYTSRIGANVLTF.

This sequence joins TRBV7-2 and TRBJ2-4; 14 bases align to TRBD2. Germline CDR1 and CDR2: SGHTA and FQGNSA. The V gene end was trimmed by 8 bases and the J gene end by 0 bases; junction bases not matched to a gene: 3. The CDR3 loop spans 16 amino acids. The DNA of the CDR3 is TGTGCCAGCGGGACTAGCGGGGGCCTAGCCAAAAACATTCAGTACTTC. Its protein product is CASGTSGGLAKNIQYF.